Listed here are 30 T cell receptor beta chains from one sample, sequenced in a study of T cell changes during pregnancy in multiple sclerosis. The table came from immunoSEQ multiplex PCR; TCRdb's copy has only in-frame clones and leaves some out. The repertoire holds over 40,000 clones, with about nine tenths as singletons. The sample here was CD4+ T cells from peripheral blood mononuclear cells, taken in the second trimester of pregnancy. These receptor sequences come from a female donor with multiple sclerosis, enrolled in a pregnancy study.

This chain uses TRBV5-1 with TRBJ2-2; TRBD1 matches 8 bases. The J segment lost 2 bases and the V segment lost 4 bases, leaving 4 bases of the junction unmatched. The CDR3 extends over 15 amino acids. CDR1 is SGHRS, CDR2 YFSETQ, per germline. Here the CDR3 DNA reads TGCGCCAGCAGCCACGGACAGGGTAACACCGGGGAGCTGTTTTTT. This sequence encodes CASSHGQGNTGELFF.

This clone turned up a few times. The chain carries TRBV19 and TRBJ2-1; possible D gene TRBD1, 5 bases. The CDR3 is 13 residues long. The germline CDR1 and CDR2 sequences are LNHDA and SQIVND (reference sequence). Trimming left V 4 bases short and J 5 bases short, with 9 bases between. The CDR3 region is CASSRGRNNEQFF. CDR3 nucleotides: TGTGCCAGTAGTAGGGGCAGAAACAATGAGCAGTTCTTC.

V and J are TRBV5-1 and TRBJ1-1; D not certain. The CDR3 extends over 14 amino acids. Germline-derived CDR1 and CDR2 are SGHRS and YFSETQ. Trimming removed 1 base from V and 2 bases from J, with 9 bases in between. For the CDR3, the DNA is TGCGCCAGCAGCTTGCAACAGTCTAACACTGAAGCTTTCTTT. The encoded protein is CASSLQQSNTEAFF. The whole variable domain, filled in from reference TRBV5-1 and TRBJ1-1, reads KAGVTQTPRYLIKTRGQQVTLSCSPISGHRSVSWYQQTPGQGLQFLFEYFSETQRNKGNFPGRFSGRQFSNSRSEMNVSTLELGDSALYLCASSLQQSNTEAFFGQGTRLTVV.

In this sample, this clone turned up once. The chain's CDR3 is CASSRSRQGRGAYNSPLHF. The DNA of the CDR3 is TGCGCCAGCAGCCGCTCGAGACAGGGCCGTGGGGCCTATAATTCACCCCTCCACTTT. The gene calls are TRBV5-1 and TRBJ1-6; 7 bases are a match to TRBD1. The CDR3 sequence is 19 residues long. The germline V gene has CDR1 SGHRS and CDR2 YFSETQ. V shed 4 bases and J 2 bases; nucleotides not matched to a gene: 15.

This clone was recorded only once. This rearrangement joins TRBV18 to TRBJ2-5; TRBD2 is a possible D gene (7 bases). There are 17 residues in the CDR3. CDR1 is KGHSH and CDR2 is LQKENI in the germline V gene. The germline V and J ends were trimmed by 3 bases and 4 bases, with 21 bases remaining between them. Here the CDR3 reads CASSPEAQGGLGETQYF. CDR3 sequence (DNA): TGTGCCAGCTCACCGGAGGCACAGGGAGGGTTGGGAGAGACCCAGTACTTC.

V gene TRBV6-4 combines with J gene TRBJ1-6; maybe TRBD1 (5 bases). Germline V gives CDR1 MRHNA, CDR2 SNTAGT. Deletions cut 3 bases from V and 11 bases from J, with 17 bases between. This CDR3 is 15 amino acids long. The CDR3 here is CASSEGPGRGPPLHF. CDR3 DNA: TGTGCCAGCAGTGAAGGGCCAGGGCGTGGACCACCCCTCCACTTT.

This chain joins TRBV5-1 and TRBJ1-2, with 8 bases identical to TRBD1. V lost 7 bases to trimming and J lost 0 bases; unmatched junction nucleotides: 8. Germline values: CDR1 SGHRS, CDR2 YFSETQ. The CDR3 contains 15 residues. CDR3 loop: CASSIRQGTNYGYTF. The CDR3 DNA sequence: TGCGCCAGCTCTATTAGACAGGGGACTAACTATGGCTACACCTTC. The variable domain in full, with the rest retrieved from reference TRBV5-1 and TRBJ1-2, is KAGVTQTPRYLIKTRGQQVTLSCSPISGHRSVSWYQQTPGQGLQFLFEYFSETQRNKGNFPGRFSGRQFSNSRSEMNVSTLELGDSALYLCASSIRQGTNYGYTFGSGTRLTVV.

The V gene is TRBV7-3, the J gene TRBJ1-6, with D possibly matching TRBD1 (6 bases). The V end lost 2 bases, the J end lost 8 bases, and 10 bases lay between the germline ends. Per germline, CDR1 SGHTA and CDR2 FQGTGA. This CDR3 contains 14 residues. CDR3 region: CASSLAGGDSPLHF. Written as DNA, the CDR3 is TGTGCCAGCAGCTTAGCGGGGGGCGATTCACCCCTCCACTTT.

V is TRBV7-3 and J is TRBJ2-3, with 8 positions matching TRBD2. Germline V gene lookup returns CDR1 SGHTA and CDR2 FQGTGA. This CDR3 has 15 residues. V was pared by 4 bases and J by 2 bases, with 5 bases of the junction left unmatched. CDR3 sequence reads: CASSSSSGYTDTQYF. CDR3 bases: TGTGCCAGCAGCTCATCTAGCGGGTACACAGATACGCAGTATTTT.

The chain recombines TRBV5-6 with TRBJ1-1, with D possibly being TRBD1 (5 bases). The CDR3 has 15 residues. CDR1 is SGHDT and CDR2 is YYEEEE in the germline V gene. Trimming took off 3 bases at V and 3 bases at J, with 15 bases between the two ends. For the CDR3, the DNA is TGTGCCAGCAGCTACGTCCATCTAGGGGACACTGAAGCTTTCTTT. Encoded protein: CASSYVHLGDTEAFF. The full variable domain, in which reference TRBV5-6 and TRBJ1-1 provide the parts outside the CDR3, is DAGVTQSPTHLIKTRGQQVTLRCSPKSGHDTVSWYQQALGQGPQFIFQYYEEEERQRGNFPDRFSGHQFPNYSSELNVNALLLGDSALYLCASSYVHLGDTEAFFGQGTRLTVV.

The chain employs TRBV19 and TRBJ1-1; 7 bases agree with TRBD1. With 6 bases clipped from V and 3 bases from J, the junction kept 10 bases outside the gene matches. This CDR3 region has 15 residues. The germline CDR1 and CDR2 sequences are LNHDA and SQIVND (reference sequence). CDR3: CASRNPGQADTEAFF. The DNA of the CDR3 is TGTGCCAGTAGGAACCCCGGACAGGCGGACACTGAAGCTTTCTTT.

This clone is a singleton in its sample. This chain joins TRBV19 and TRBJ1-5, with D possibly TRBD1 on 5 matching bases. Germline lookup yields CDR1 LNHDA and CDR2 SQIVND (reference sequence). Trimming left V 3 bases short and J 0 bases short, with 12 bases between. The CDR3 has 16 amino acids. The CDR3 nucleotides read TGTGCCAGTAGTATGAGCGGGACCTATAGCAATCAGCCCCAGCATTTT. Translated: CASSMSGTYSNQPQHF.

V and J are TRBV10-3 and TRBJ1-1, with D possibly TRBD1 on 5 matching bases. Germline lookup yields CDR1 ENHRY and CDR2 SYGVKD. The CDR3 loop spans 13 amino acids. V was cut by 5 bases and J by 5 bases, with 12 bases left in between. CDR3 residues: CAISITRDTEAFF. CDR3 DNA sequence: TGTGCCATCAGTATTACCAGGGATACTGAAGCTTTCTTT.

J is TRBJ1-2 and V is TRBV25-1; TRBD1 is a possible D gene (6 bases). Between the trimmed V and J ends, which lost 2 bases and 6 bases, there was a span of 13 bases. The CDR3 runs 14 residues. Germline CDR1 and CDR2: MGHDK and SYGVNS. CDR3 bases: TGTGCCAGCAGTGAACCCGGCAGGGGTAATGGCTACACCTTC. It is translated as CASSEPGRGNGYTF.

The CDR3 loop reads CASSVHSSQEQYF. CDR3 nucleotides: TGTGCCAGCAGCGTACATTCTTCTCAGGAGCAGTACTTC. The chain links TRBV9 to TRBJ2-7, with D uncertain. This CDR3 is built from 13 residues. V lost 1 base and J lost 7, with 12 bases in between. Germline values: CDR1 SGDLS, CDR2 YYNGEE.

The CDR3 sequence: CASSPGTTGEQYF. The CDR3 DNA reads TGTGCCAGCAGCCCGGGGACTACGGGTGAGCAGTACTTC. The chain employs TRBV11-3 and TRBJ2-7; 7 bases agree with TRBD2. With 5 bases clipped from V and 7 bases from J, the junction kept 8 bases outside the gene matches. Per germline, CDR1 SGHNT and CDR2 YENEEA. This CDR3 has 13 residues.

The J gene is TRBJ2-1, the V gene TRBV7-2; D is perhaps TRBD1 (6 bases). The CDR3 runs 13 residues. Trimming removed 6 bases at V and 5 bases at J, with 11 bases between. Germline V gives CDR1 SGHTA, CDR2 FQGNSA. CDR3: CASSLGHNNEQFF. The CDR3 DNA follows: TGTGCCAGCAGTTTGGGACATAACAATGAGCAGTTCTTC.

The gene calls are TRBV28 and TRBJ2-1; D gene unclear. Germline CDR1 is MDHEN and CDR2 is SYDVKM. Trimming removed 5 bases from V and 8 bases from J, with 7 bases in between. This CDR3 has 11 residues. The CDR3, as DNA: TGTGCCAGCAGTGTCACAGATGAGCAGTTCTTC. As protein: CASSVTDEQFF.

J is TRBJ1-5 and V is TRBV2, with no clear D. The germline gives CDR1 SNHLY, CDR2 FYNNEI. This CDR3 region has 15 residues. Trimming removed 6 bases from V and 7 bases from J, with 19 bases in between. The CDR3 DNA is TGTGCCAGCAGCTGGGTGGCCGGGAGCAGGCAGCCCCAGCATTTT. It encodes CASSWVAGSRQPQHF.

V usage is TRBV4-1 and J usage is TRBJ1-4, with TRBD1 identical over 8 bases. V shed 0 bases and J 8 bases; nucleotides not matched to a gene: 5. Germline loops: CDR1 MGHRA, CDR2 YSYEKL. The CDR3 loop spans 15 amino acids. The CDR3 loop reads CASSQDDRGAEKLFF. CDR3 in DNA: TGCGCCAGCAGCCAAGATGACAGGGGAGCGGAAAAACTGTTTTTT.

The rearrangement links TRBV4-2 to TRBJ1-1; 8 bases match TRBD1. This CDR3 is 15 amino acids long. Losses at the gene ends were 8 bases for V and 5 bases for J; bases not matched to a gene: 13. Germline assignment: CDR1 LGHNA and CDR2 YNFKEQ. As DNA, the CDR3 is TGTGCCAGCGGGTCGCAGACAGGGGCCTGGACTGAAGCTTTCTTT. Encoded protein: CASGSQTGAWTEAFF.

The chain combines TRBV4-2 with TRBJ2-1; TRBD2 agrees at 8 bases. Germline V gene lookup returns CDR1 LGHNA and CDR2 YNFKEQ. The CDR3 covers 20 residues. Trimming removed 0 bases from V and 2 bases from J; junction bases left unmatched: 15. CDR3 in amino acids: CASSQDGERGTPSAYNEQFF. Here the CDR3 DNA reads TGTGCCAGCAGCCAAGATGGAGAGCGGGGGACCCCGTCCGCCTACAATGAGCAGTTCTTC.

The chain carries TRBV6-4 and TRBJ1-1; 8 bases are shared with TRBD1. The CDR3 has 14 residues. CDR1 and CDR2 (germline): MRHNA, SNTAGT. Trimming removed 6 bases from V and 4 bases from J; junction bases left unmatched: 7. The CDR3 bases are TGTGCCAGCAGCTCCCACACAGGGGGCACTGAAGCTTTCTTT. Translating gives CASSSHTGGTEAFF.

The chain has TRBV5-1 and TRBJ2-3, with D perhaps matching TRBD2 (6 bases). CDR1 is SGHRS and CDR2 is YFSETQ in the germline V gene. Trimming took off 5 bases at V and 2 bases at J, with 9 bases between the two ends. The CDR3 runs to 13 residues. The CDR3: CASSSGDTDTQYF. CDR3 bases: TGCGCCAGCAGTAGCGGAGACACAGATACGCAGTATTTT.

A single count supports this clone. This chain uses TRBV5-6 with TRBJ1-5; D might be TRBD1 (6 bases). The germline V and J ends were trimmed by 4 bases and 4 bases, with 27 bases remaining between them. The CDR3 spans 19 residues. Per the germline V gene, CDR1 is SGHDT and CDR2 is YYEEEE. The CDR3 coding sequence is TGTGCCAGCAGCCCCTGGGGGGGCGATCCCGCCGTTCGGAATCAGCCCCAGCATTTT. It encodes CASSPWGGDPAVRNQPQHF.

This clone occurred a few times. The V and J genes are TRBV18 and TRBJ2-5; D is unresolved. Trimming removed 0 bases from V and 4 bases from J, with 9 bases in between. This CDR3 contains 14 residues. The germline V gene encodes CDR1 KGHSH and CDR2 LQKENI. The CDR3 sequence is CASSPPSMIETQYF. CDR3 coding DNA: TGTGCCAGCTCACCACCGAGTATGATAGAGACCCAGTACTTC.

This clone showed up just once. The chain recombines TRBV14 with TRBJ1-1, with 8 bases lining up with TRBD1. The V gene's germline CDR1 is SGHDN and CDR2 FVKESK. V lost 2 bases and J lost 0; bases outside the gene matches: 2. This CDR3 has 15 residues. The CDR3 region is CASSQRQGLNTEAFF. The CDR3 DNA follows: TGTGCCAGCAGCCAAAGACAGGGGTTGAACACTGAAGCTTTCTTT. The whole variable domain, filled in from reference TRBV14 and TRBJ1-1, reads EAGVTQFPSHSVIEKGQTVTLRCDPISGHDNLYWYRRVMGKEIKFLLHFVKESKQDESGMPNNRFLAERTGGTYSTLKVQPAELEDSGVYFCASSQRQGLNTEAFFGQGTRLTVV.

Of note for this clone: Given the absence of the conserved phenylalanine or tryptophan at the CDR3 end, a read error is likely. The chain has TRBV6-6 and TRBJ1-1; maybe TRBD1 (5 bases). The V gene's germline CDR1 is MNHNY and CDR2 SVGAGI (reference sequence). This CDR3 is 10 amino acids long. Trimming removed 10 bases at V and 7 bases at J, with 10 bases between. This chain's CDR3 is CATGAVEAFS. In nucleotides, the CDR3 is TGTGCCACTGGGGCCGTTGAAGCTTTCTCT.

The CDR3 nucleotides read TGTGCCAGCAGTCCCCTGGGGGGACAGGGGGCCATAAATGAAAAACTGTTTTTT. Protein: CASSPLGGQGAINEKLFF. The chain uses TRBV4-2 and TRBJ1-4, with 12 bases identical to TRBD1. The CDR3 has 18 amino acids. V was pared by 6 bases and J by 5 bases, with 13 bases of the junction left unmatched. Germline-derived CDR1 and CDR2 are LGHNA and YNFKEQ.

V usage is TRBV11-1 and J usage is TRBJ2-1, with a possible D match to TRBD1 (5 bases). CDR1 is SGHAT and CDR2 is FQDESV in the germline V gene (reference sequence). V was pared by 0 bases and J by 5 bases, with 11 bases between. This CDR3 has 15 amino acids. The CDR3 sequence: CASSLARGRNNEQFF. The DNA for the CDR3 is TGTGCCAGCAGCTTAGCTAGGGGTAGGAACAATGAGCAGTTCTTC. Full variable domain (outside the CDR3, taken from reference TRBV11-1 and TRBJ2-1): EAEVAQSPRYKITEKSQAVAFWCDPISGHATLYWYRQILGQGPELLVQFQDESVVDDSQLPKDRFSAERLKGVDSTLKIQPAELGDSAMYLCASSLARGRNNEQFFGPGTRLTVL.